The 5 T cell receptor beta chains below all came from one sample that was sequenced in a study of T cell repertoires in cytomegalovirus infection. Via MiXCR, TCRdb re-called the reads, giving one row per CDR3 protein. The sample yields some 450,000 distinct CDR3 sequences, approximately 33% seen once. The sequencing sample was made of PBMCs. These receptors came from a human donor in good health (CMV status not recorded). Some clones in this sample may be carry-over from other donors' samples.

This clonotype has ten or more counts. The CDR3 nucleotides read TGTGCCAGCAAGAAGGCTAACTATGGCTACACCTTC. Its translation: CASKKANYGYTF. The chain employs TRBV7-2 and TRBJ1-2; D remains ambiguous. Between the trimmed V and J ends, which lost 7 bases and 0 bases, there was a span of 6 bases. Germline loops: CDR1 SGHTA, CDR2 FQGNSA. CDR3 length equals 12 residues.

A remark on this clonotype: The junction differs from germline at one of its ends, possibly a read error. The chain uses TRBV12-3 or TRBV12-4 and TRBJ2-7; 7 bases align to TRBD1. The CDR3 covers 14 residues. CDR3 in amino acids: CAGRGTPGSYEQYF. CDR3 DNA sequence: TGTGCCGGCAGGGGGACCCCCGGCTCCTACGAGCAGTACTTC.

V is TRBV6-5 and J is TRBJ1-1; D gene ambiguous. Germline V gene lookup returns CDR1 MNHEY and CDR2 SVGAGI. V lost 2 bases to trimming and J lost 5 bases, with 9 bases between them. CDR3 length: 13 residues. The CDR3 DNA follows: TGTGCCAGCAGTTACGGTACGAGTACTGAAGCTTTCTTT. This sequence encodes CASSYGTSTEAFF.

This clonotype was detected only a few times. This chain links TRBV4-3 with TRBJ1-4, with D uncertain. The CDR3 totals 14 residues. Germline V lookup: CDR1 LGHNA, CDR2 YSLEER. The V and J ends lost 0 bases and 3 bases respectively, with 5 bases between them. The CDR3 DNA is TGCGCCAGCAGCCAAGATTTGGCTAATGAAAAACTGTTTTTT. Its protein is CASSQDLANEKLFF.

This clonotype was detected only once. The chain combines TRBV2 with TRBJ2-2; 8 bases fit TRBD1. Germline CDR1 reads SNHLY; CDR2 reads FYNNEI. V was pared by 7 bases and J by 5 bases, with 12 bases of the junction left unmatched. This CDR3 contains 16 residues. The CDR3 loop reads CASTSRTGRMTGELFF. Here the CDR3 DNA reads TGTGCCAGCACTTCTCGGACAGGGCGGATGACCGGGGAGCTGTTTTTT.